This is a list of T cell receptor beta chains from one sample in a study of T cells in Graves' hyperthyroidism and ophthalmopathy. TCRdb reprocessed the multiplex PCR reads with MiXCR, giving one entry per CDR3 protein. The data contain roughly 750,000 distinct CDR3 sequences, about 17% of them singletons. Material for sequencing was blood. The source is a man aged 18 to 35 with Graves' hyperthyroidism. CDR3s include the opening cysteine and the closing phenylalanine or tryptophan. Each record gives: D gene, clone size, V gene, J gene, CDR3 protein, CDR3 DNA. D genes are given only for firm matches. Part of the rows lack a size; the others show once, few, many or a class for expanded clones.

-	many	TRBV2	TRBJ2-1	CASSELSEQFF	TGTGCCAGCAGTGAATTATCTGAGCAGTTCTTC
TRBD1	-	TRBV2	TRBJ2-1	CASTPDRGYNEQFF	TGTGCCAGCACCCCGGACAGGGGTTACAATGAGCAGTTCTTC
TRBD2	many	TRBV18	TRBJ2-1	CASSPYRTSGTNEQFF	TGTGCCAGCTCACCATATAGGACTAGCGGAACCAATGAGCAGTTCTTC
-	-	TRBV13	TRBJ2-2	CASSLTQVLNTGELFF	TGTGCCAGCAGCTTAACACAGGTTTTAAACACCGGGGAGCTGTTTTTT
-	many	TRBV7-3	TRBJ2-3	CASSLMYSTDTQYF	TGTGCCAGCAGCTTAATGTATAGCACAGATACGCAGTATTTT
-	-	TRBV30	TRBJ1-5	CAWQDSDNQPQHF	TGTGCCTGGCAAGACTCGGACAATCAGCCCCAGCATTTT
-	-	TRBV7-9	TRBJ1-5	CASSLGWSNQPQHF	TGTGCCAGCAGCTTGGGGTGGAGCAATCAGCCCCAGCATTTT
-	-	TRBV20-1	TRBJ2-7	CSARDPGRGDEQYF	TGCAGTGCTAGAGATCCTGGACGGGGTGACGAGCAGTACTTC
TRBD2	few	TRBV20-1	TRBJ2-1	CSARVTSASNEQFF	TGCAGTGCTAGAGTTACTAGCGCTTCCAATGAGCAGTTCTTC
TRBD2	few	TRBV3-1	TRBJ2-3	CASSQDLAGKDTQYF	TGTGCCAGCAGCCAAGACCTAGCGGGAAAAGATACGCAGTATTTT
TRBD2	few	TRBV28	TRBJ2-5	CASSSNPGLAGSGETQYF	TGTGCCAGCAGTTCCAACCCGGGACTAGCGGGATCGGGGGAGACCCAGTACTTC
-	many	TRBV28	TRBJ1-2	CASSLGSKYGYTF	TGTGCCAGCAGTTTGGGCAGTAAATATGGCTACACCTTC
-	many	TRBV30	TRBJ2-2	CAWSEGNTGELFF	TGTGCCTGGAGTGAGGGGAACACCGGGGAGCTGTTTTTT
-	few	TRBV11-3	TRBJ2-1	CASSLVREQFF	TGTGCCAGCAGCTTAGTGAGGGAGCAGTTCTTC
TRBD2	-	TRBV6-1	TRBJ2-7	CASSSLAGESYEQYF	TGTGCCAGCAGTTCTCTAGCGGGGGAGAGTTACGAGCAGTACTTC
-	-	TRBV28	TRBJ2-5	CASSLPLQVPYF	TGTGCCAGCAGTCTACCCTTACAGGTCCCGTACTTC
-	few	TRBV10-3	TRBJ1-2	CAISPDHLYGYTF	TGTGCCATCAGTCCGGACCACCTCTATGGCTACACCTTC
TRBD2	many	TRBV11-2	TRBJ2-1	CASSDPTSGSSYNEQFF	TGTGCCAGCAGCGATCCTACTAGCGGGAGCTCCTACAATGAGCAGTTCTTC
-	-	TRBV5-1	TRBJ2-1	CASSFEAVTAYNEQFF	TGCGCCAGCAGCTTTGAAGCGGTAACGGCCTACAATGAGCAGTTCTTC
TRBD1	few	TRBV6-6	TRBJ2-7	CASSYKGQGAYEQYF	TGTGCCAGCAGTTACAAAGGCCAGGGGGCATACGAGCAGTACTTC
TRBD1	-	TRBV30	TRBJ1-5	CAYGTACNQPQHF	TGTGCCTATGGGACAGCCTGCAATCAGCCCCAGCATTTT
-	few	TRBV2	TRBJ2-1	CASSLEEWDEQFF	TGTGCCAGCAGCTTAGAAGAGTGGGATGAGCAGTTCTTC
TRBD1	-	TRBV28	TRBJ1-4	CASSLGRGVNEKLFF	TGTGCCAGCAGTTTAGGCAGGGGGGTTAATGAAAAACTGTTTTTT
-	-	TRBV20-1	TRBJ1-1	CSAPRPTEAFF	TGCAGTGCTCCCAGGCCTACTGAAGCTTTCTTT
TRBD2	many	TRBV28	TRBJ2-1	CARKGTSRNEQFF	TGTGCAAGAAAAGGGACTAGCAGGAATGAGCAGTTCTTC
-	many	TRBV12-5	TRBJ2-7	CASGLVVGQTFTYEQYF	TGTGCTAGTGGTTTGGTAGTCGGACAGACCTTTACCTACGAGCAGTACTTC
TRBD1	-	TRBV24-1	TRBJ1-2	CATSEWTGNGYTF	TGTGCCACCAGTGAATGGACAGGGAATGGCTACACCTTC
TRBD1	many	TRBV30	TRBJ2-7	CAWSPGQGVHEQYF	TGTGCCTGGAGTCCCGGACAGGGGGTTCACGAGCAGTACTTC
-	few	TRBV28	TRBJ1-1	CASISRGTEAFF	TGTGCCAGCATTTCGCGAGGTACTGAAGCTTTCTTT
TRBD1	-	TRBV7-2	TRBJ1-5	CASNPGQGGNQPQHF	TGTGCCAGCAACCCGGGACAGGGTGGCAATCAGCCCCAGCATTTT
TRBD2	-	TRBV28	TRBJ2-2	CASSSGLAGAWYTGELFF	TGTGCCAGCAGCTCGGGACTAGCGGGAGCGTGGTACACCGGGGAGCTGTTTTTT
-	-	TRBV24-1	TRBJ1-1	CATSALPGTEAFF	TGTGCCACCAGTGCCCTTCCGGGTACTGAAGCTTTCTTT
-	many	TRBV11-3	TRBJ2-5	CASSLPPGQTQYF	TGTGCCAGCAGCTTACCCCCCGGTCAGACCCAGTACTTC
TRBD2	many	TRBV7-2	TRBJ2-1	CASSLVRGDNEQFF	TGTGCCAGCAGCTTAGTGCGGGGGGACAATGAGCAGTTCTTC
TRBD1	many	TRBV11-1	TRBJ2-7	CASTGTGGDEQYF	TGTGCCAGCACCGGGACAGGGGGAGACGAGCAGTACTTC
TRBD1	-	TRBV7-9	TRBJ2-2	CASSRDRVTGELFF	TGTGCCAGCAGCCGGGACAGGGTCACCGGGGAGCTGTTTTTT
TRBD2	-	TRBV11-3	TRBJ2-1	CASSRTSGRNHEQFF	TGTGCCAGCAGTCGTACTAGCGGGAGGAACCATGAGCAGTTCTTC
-	few	TRBV19	TRBJ1-4	CASKGGSTNEKLFF	TGTGCCAGTAAAGGCGGCAGCACTAATGAAAAACTGTTTTTT
-	many	TRBV28	TRBJ1-4	CASSPRAVQVQKLFF	TGTGCCAGCAGTCCTCGGGCAGTACAGGTCCAAAAACTGTTTTTT
-	-	TRBV5-1	TRBJ2-5	CASSPGGRGLETQYF	TGCGCCAGCAGCCCCGGAGGACGGGGGTTGGAGACCCAGTACTTC
TRBD1	-	TRBV5-6	TRBJ2-7	CASSLFRGNEQYF	TGTGCCAGCAGCTTGTTCAGGGGGAACGAGCAGTACTTC
-	many	TRBV30	TRBJ1-5	CACQSYSNQPQHF	TGTGCCTGCCAGAGCTATAGCAATCAGCCCCAGCATTTT
-	few	TRBV7-9	TRBJ2-2	CASSPPRLTNTGELFF	TGTGCCAGCAGCCCCCCCCGTTTGACGAACACCGGGGAGCTGTTTTTT
-	many	TRBV6-1	TRBJ1-5	CASSEVGGPQHF	TGTGCCAGCAGTGAAGTGGGAGGGCCCCAGCATTTT
-	many	TRBV15	TRBJ2-2	CATSRRLDTGELFF	TGTGCCACCAGCAGACGGTTGGACACCGGGGAGCTGTTTTTT